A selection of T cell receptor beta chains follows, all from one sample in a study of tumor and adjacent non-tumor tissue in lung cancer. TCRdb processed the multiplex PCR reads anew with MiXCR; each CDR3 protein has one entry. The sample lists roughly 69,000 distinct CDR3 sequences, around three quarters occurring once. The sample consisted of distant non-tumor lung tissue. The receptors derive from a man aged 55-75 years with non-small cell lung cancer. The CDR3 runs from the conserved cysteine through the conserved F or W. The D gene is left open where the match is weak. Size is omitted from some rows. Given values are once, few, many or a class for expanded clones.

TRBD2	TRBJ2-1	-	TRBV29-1	TGCAGCGTACGTCCTGTAGCGGGAAAAGGGAATGAGCAGTTCTTC	CSVRPVAGKGNEQFF
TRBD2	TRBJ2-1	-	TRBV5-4	TGTGCCAGCAGCTTAGATAGCGGGAGGATGGGGGATGAGCAGTTCTTC	CASSLDSGRMGDEQFF
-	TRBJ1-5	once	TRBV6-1	TGTGCTAGCAGTGAATCGGGAATTCAATCCCTTAGCAATCAGCCCCAGCATTTT	CASSESGIQSLSNQPQHF
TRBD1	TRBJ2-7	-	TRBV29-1	TGCAACGCCTTGCAGGGGGCAGGGGGATACGAGCGGTACTTC	CNALQGAGGYERYF
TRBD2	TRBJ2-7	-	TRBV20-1	TGCAGTCCTAAACCTAGCGGGAGAGTCTTAATCGAGCAGTACTTC	CSPKPSGRVLIEQYF
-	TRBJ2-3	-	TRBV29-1	TGCGGCGTCGGAGAGGGGGTTGCAGATACCCAGTATTTT	CGVGEGVADTQYF
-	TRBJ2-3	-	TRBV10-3	TGTGCCATCAGGGAGGAGACAAGGGTACCTAGCACAGATACGCAATATTTT	CAIREETRVPSTDTQYF
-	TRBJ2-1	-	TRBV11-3	TGTGCCGGCAGCTCAGTGGGGACCTCGTTAAACAATGAGCAGTTCTTT	CAGSSVGTSLNNEQFF
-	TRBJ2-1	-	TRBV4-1	TGCGCCAGCGGCCAGGAACGCAACTACAATGAGAAGTTCTTC	CASGQERNYNEKFF
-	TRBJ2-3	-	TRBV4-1	TGTGCCAGCAGCTCTGAGGGCAGCGCAGATACTCAGTATTTT	CASSSEGSADTQYF
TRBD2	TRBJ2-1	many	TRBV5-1	TGCGCCAGCAGCTTAGCTGCCGGGACTAGCGGAGAGGAGCAGTTCTTC	CASSLAAGTSGEEQFF
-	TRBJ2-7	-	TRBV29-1	TGCAGCGTCGAAATGAGATACAAGCAGTACTTC	CSVEMRYKQYF
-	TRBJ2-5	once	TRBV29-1	TGCAGCGTTTTAGGAGGGAGTGTGGAGGCCCAGTACTTC	CSVLGGSVEAQYF
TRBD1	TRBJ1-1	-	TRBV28	TGTGTCAGCAGCGAAGGGGGCCGCGAAGCTTTCTTT	CVSSEGGREAFF
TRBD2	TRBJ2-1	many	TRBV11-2	TGTGCCAGCAGCCGGCGGGGGGCTAGCGGGTCCTCCTACAATGAGCAGTTCTTC	CASSRRGASGSSYNEQFF
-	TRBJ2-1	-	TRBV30	TGTACCTGGAGTGGACCCTGGAATGAGCAGTTCTTC	CTWSGPWNEQFF
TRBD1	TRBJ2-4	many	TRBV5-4	TGTGCCAGCAGCTTGGGAAGGGACAGGGATTACAAAAACATTCAGTACTTC	CASSLGRDRDYKNIQYF
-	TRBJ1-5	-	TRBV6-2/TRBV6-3	TGTGCCAGCAGTTACTCCCTCCGAGATACGCAGCATTTT	CASSYSLRDTQHF
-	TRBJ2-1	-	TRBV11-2	TGTGCCAGCAGCTTAGCCCCCTCAGCGGGTGGGGTCCACAATGTGCAGCTCTTC	CASSLAPSAGGVHNVQLF
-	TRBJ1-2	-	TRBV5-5	TGTGCAAGCAACTTGGGGGGCTATGGCTACACCTTC	CASNLGGYGYTF
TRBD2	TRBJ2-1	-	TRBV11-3	TGTGCCAGCATCTCCCAGGGATTAGCGGGGAACAATGAGCAATTCTTC	CASISQGLAGNNEQFF
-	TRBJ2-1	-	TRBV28	TGTGCCTCCCAGGGAACGACAAGTTACGATGAGCAGTTCTTC	CASQGTTSYDEQFF
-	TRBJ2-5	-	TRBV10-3	TGTGCCATCAGTAATACGGGAAGCGAAGAGACCCAGTACTTC	CAISNTGSEETQYF
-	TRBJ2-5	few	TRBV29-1	TGCAGCGTTGGATTAGTGGGAGAGACCCAGTACTTC	CSVGLVGETQYF
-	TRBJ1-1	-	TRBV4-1	TGCGCCGGCAACCACGGCTCTGAACCTTTCTTT	CAGNHGSEPFF
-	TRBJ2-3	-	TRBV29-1	TGCAGTGTTGAAGATAGTACCCACACAGTTACGCAATATTTT	CSVEDSTHTVTQYF
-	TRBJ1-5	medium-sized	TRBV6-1	TGTGCCAGCAGTGAAGGGGGGGCGACCAATCAGCCCCAGCATTTT	CASSEGGATNQPQHF
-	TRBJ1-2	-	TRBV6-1	TGTGCCAGCGGTGAAGATGTCAGATCATATGGCCACACCTTC	CASGEDVRSYGHTF
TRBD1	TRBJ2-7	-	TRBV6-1	TGTTCCAGCAGTTACGAACCGGGACAGCGGCTAAGCTCCTATGAGCAGTACTTC	CSSSYEPGQRLSSYEQYF
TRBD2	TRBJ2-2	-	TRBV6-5	TGTGCCTGCAGTCTTAGCGGGACGGGAGTCACCGGGGAGCTGTTTTTT	CACSLSGTGVTGELFF
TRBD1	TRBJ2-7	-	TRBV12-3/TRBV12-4	TGTGCCAGCATCCTGTGGACAGGGGGTAACGAGCAGTACTTC	CASILWTGGNEQYF
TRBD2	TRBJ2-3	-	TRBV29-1	TGCAGCGTTTTAGCAGGTGGGTCGGGAGGTACGCAGTATTTT	CSVLAGGSGGTQYF
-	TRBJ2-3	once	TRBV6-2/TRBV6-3	TGTGCCAGCAGTTACCCCGGAACTATACGAATGGATACGCAGTATTTT	CASSYPGTIRMDTQYF
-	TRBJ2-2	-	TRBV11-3	TGTACCAGTCGTCAGGGGTCCGGGGAGCCGTTTTTT	CTSRQGSGEPFF
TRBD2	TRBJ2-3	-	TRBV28	TGTTCCGGCAGTTTCCTAGCGGGCACAGATACGAAGTATTTT	CSGSFLAGTDTKYF
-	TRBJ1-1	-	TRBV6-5	TGTGCCAGCAGTTACGACGGTGAGGCGTCCACTGAAGCTTTCTTT	CASSYDGEASTEAFF
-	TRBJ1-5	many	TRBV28	TGTGCCAGCAGTTTGGCAGGCCGTAGCAATCAGCCCCAGCATTTT	CASSLAGRSNQPQHF
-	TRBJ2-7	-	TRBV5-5	TGTGCCAGCAGCCCGTTTGGGTCGTTCAGGACGGATTTTTACGAGCAGTACTTC	CASSPFGSFRTDFYEQYF
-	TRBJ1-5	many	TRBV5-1	TGCGCCAGCAGCTTGGAAGGGGGGCCGAATCAGCCCCAGCATTTT	CASSLEGGPNQPQHF
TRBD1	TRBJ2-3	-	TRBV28	TGTGACAGCAGTTTATTCGCCGGAGGCAGGGGGTTTAGTACAGATACGCAGTATTTT	CDSSLFAGGRGFSTDTQYF
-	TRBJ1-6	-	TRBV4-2	TGTGCCAGCAGCCAAGGAGGTGGCAATACCTATAATTCTCCCCTCCACTTT	CASSQGGGNTYNSPLHF
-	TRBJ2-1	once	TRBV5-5	TGTGCCAGCAGCATGGCAGGGCAGGGCCCTGAATTCTTC	CASSMAGQGPEFF
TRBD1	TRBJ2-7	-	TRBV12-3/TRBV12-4	TGTGCCAGCAGTTCCGGGACAGGTAACGACGAGCAGTACTTC	CASSSGTGNDEQYF
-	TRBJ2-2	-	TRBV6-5	TGTGCCAGTAGTTACAGACCGGACACCGGGGAGCTGTTTTTT	CASSYRPDTGELFF
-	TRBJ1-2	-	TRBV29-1	TGCATCGTTGAGATCCCAGACAGCAGCTACGGCTACACCTTC	CIVEIPDSSYGYTF
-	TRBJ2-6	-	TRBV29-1	TGCAGCGTTGCTGCGGGATGTACTGGGGCCAACGTTCTGACTTTC	CSVAAGCTGANVLTF
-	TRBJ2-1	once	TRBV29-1	TGCAGCGTGGGACAGCGGGACCACAATGAGCAGTTCTTC	CSVGQRDHNEQFF
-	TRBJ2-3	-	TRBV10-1	TGCGTCAGCAGTGCCGAATACTCCACAGATACGCAGTATTTT	CVSSAEYSTDTQYF
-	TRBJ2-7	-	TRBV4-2	TGTGCCAGCAGCCTTTGCCACAAGGAGACCTACGAGCAGTACTTC	CASSLCHKETYEQYF
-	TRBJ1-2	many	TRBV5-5	TGTGCCAGCAGCTTGGCAGCAGGCGCGCCTGGCTACACCTTC	CASSLAAGAPGYTF
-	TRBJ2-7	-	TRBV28	TGTGCCGGCAATACGGGACATATTAGACGGAGCTCCTACGAGCAGCACTTC	CAGNTGHIRRSSYEQHF
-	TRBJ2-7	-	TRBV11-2	TGTGCCATCAGCTTAGACCGAGGGGGACGCTACGAGCAGTATTTC	CAISLDRGGRYEQYF